What follows is one T cell receptor (beta chain) and its context. This record belongs to a study of T cell changes during pregnancy in multiple sclerosis. V lost 2 bases and J lost 3; bases outside the gene matches: 2. Germline-derived CDR1 and CDR2 are MNHEY and SMNVEV (reference sequence). There are 14 residues in the CDR3. Assay used: immunoSEQ multiplex PCR; TCRdb lists only in-frame clones, some missing. The sample includes more than 55,000 clones, 90% of them seen just once. Source: peripheral blood, taken in the first trimester of pregnancy. The clonotype was recovered from a female donor in good health, enrolled as a control in a pregnancy study. This chain uses TRBV27 with TRBJ2-7; 9 positions agree with TRBD1. For the CDR3, the DNA is TGTGCCAGCAGTTTAATGGACAGGGGCTACGAGCAGTACTTC. Its translation: CASSLMDRGYEQYF.